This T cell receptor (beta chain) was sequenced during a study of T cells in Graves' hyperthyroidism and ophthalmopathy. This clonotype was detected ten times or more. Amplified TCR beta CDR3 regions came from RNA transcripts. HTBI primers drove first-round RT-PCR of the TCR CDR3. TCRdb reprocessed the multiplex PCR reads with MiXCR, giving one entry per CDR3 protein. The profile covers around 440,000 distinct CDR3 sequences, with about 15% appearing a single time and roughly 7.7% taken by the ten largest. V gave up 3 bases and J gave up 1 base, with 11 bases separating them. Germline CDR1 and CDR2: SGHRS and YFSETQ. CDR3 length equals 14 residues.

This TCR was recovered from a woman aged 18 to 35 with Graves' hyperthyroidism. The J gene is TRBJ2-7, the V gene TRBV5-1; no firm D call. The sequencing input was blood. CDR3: CASSWSSSSYEQYF. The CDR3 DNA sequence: TGCGCCAGCAGCTGGAGCAGTTCTTCCTACGAGCAGTACTTC.